These 27 T cell receptor beta chains came from one sample sequenced in a study of blood T cell repertoires in COVID-19. This table comes from immunoSEQ multiplex PCR, and its TCRdb copy is limited to in-frame clones, with some not included. This sample has a few hundred thousand clones, with 70% to 90% found just once. What was sequenced was PBMCs or T cells enriched from blood (not recorded which). The receptors were sampled from a woman aged 25-40 years who had been exposed to COVID-19.

This clone turned up a few times. This rearrangement joins TRBV25-1 to TRBJ2-7; no reliable D call. Trimming left V 0 bases short and J 4 bases short, with 10 bases between. CDR3 length: 14 amino acids. Germline CDR1 is MGHDK and CDR2 is SYGVNS. CDR3 bases: TGTGCCAGCAGTGAATATAGTTCCAATTACGAGCAGTACTTC. It yields the protein CASSEYSSNYEQYF.

The V call is TRBV5-5, the J call TRBJ2-7; no clear D. The CDR3 has 11 residues. The germline V gene has CDR1 SGHKS and CDR2 YYEKEE (reference sequence). Between the trimmed V and J ends, which lost 2 bases and 6 bases, there was a span of 6 bases. The CDR3 spells CASSFGGEQYF. CDR3 DNA: TGTGCCAGCAGCTTTGGCGGCGAGCAGTACTTC.

This clone was counted once. The chain has TRBV7-9 and TRBJ1-2, with 7 bases aligning to TRBD1. J was trimmed by 4 bases and V by 2 bases; bases with no gene match: 1. CDR1 is SEHNR, CDR2 FQNEAQ, per germline (reference sequence). The CDR3 consists of 13 residues. The CDR3 DNA follows: TGTGCCAGCAGCTTATCAGGGGGCTATGGCTACACCTTC. Amino acids: CASSLSGGYGYTF. The full variable domain, completed using reference TRBV7-9 and TRBJ1-2, is DTGVSQNPRHKITKRGQNVTFRCDPISEHNRLYWYRQTLGQGPEFLTYFQNEAQLEKSRLLSDRFSAERPKGSFSTLEIQRTEQGDSAMYLCASSLSGGYGYTFGSGTRLTVV.

This chain links TRBV6-6 with TRBJ2-2; D call uncertain. Germline loops: CDR1 MNHNY, CDR2 SVGAGI (reference sequence). Trimming took 2 bases from V and 4 from J, leaving 8 bases between them. This CDR3 is built from 14 residues. The CDR3: CASSYQAGTGELFF. CDR3 in DNA: TGTGCCAGCAGTTACCAGGCCGGCACCGGGGAGCTGTTTTTT.

V gene TRBV29-1 combines with J gene TRBJ1-2; the match to TRBD1 covers 7 bases. The V and J ends lost 1 base and 6 bases, in that order; junction bases with no gene match: 8. From germline, CDR1 is SQVTM and CDR2 ANQGSEA. The CDR3 is made up of 14 amino acids. CDR3 loop: CSVEGGGSRDGYTF. The CDR3 DNA sequence: TGCAGCGTTGAAGGAGGGGGCTCACGCGATGGCTACACCTTC.

The chain combines TRBV2 with TRBJ1-2, with TRBD1 matching 10 bases. Germline V lookup: CDR1 SNHLY, CDR2 FYNNEI. Trimming removed 8 bases from V and 7 bases from J; junction bases left unmatched: 10. This CDR3 is 14 amino acids long. DNA for the CDR3: TGTGCCAGCGGACGAACCGGGACAGGGGTTGGCTACACCTTC. This codes for CASGRTGTGVGYTF. The whole variable domain, remainder taken from reference TRBV2 and TRBJ1-2, is EPEVTQTPSHQVTQMGQEVILRCVPISNHLYFYWYRQILGQKVEFLVSFYNNEISEKSEIFDDQFSVERPDGSNFTLKIRSTKLEDSAMYFCASGRTGTGVGYTFGSGTRLTVV.

This chain uses TRBV14 with TRBJ1-1, with a possible D match to TRBD1 (5 bases). The CDR3 runs 14 residues. Germline V CDR1 and CDR2: SGHDN, FVKESK. Between the trimmed V and J ends, which lost 1 base and 8 bases, there was a span of 14 bases. CDR3 sequence: CASSQGGTRSEAFF. The CDR3 DNA reads as TGTGCCAGCAGCCAAGGGGGGACTAGGTCAGAAGCTTTCTTT. Complete variable domain (other parts from reference TRBV14 and TRBJ1-1): EAGVTQFPSHSVIEKGQTVTLRCDPISGHDNLYWYRRVMGKEIKFLLHFVKESKQDESGMPNNRFLAERTGGTYSTLKVQPAELEDSGVYFCASSQGGTRSEAFFGQGTRLTVV.

The genes are TRBV15 and TRBJ2-7; no definite D call. This CDR3 is built from 11 residues. The germline CDR1 and CDR2 sequences are LNHNV and YYDKDF (reference sequence). Trimming took 1 base from V and 7 from J, leaving 5 bases between them. The CDR3 region has the DNA TGTGCCACCAGCAGAGGAGGAGAGCAGTACTTC. Protein product: CATSRGGEQYF.

The V call is TRBV2, the J call TRBJ2-7, with D maybe TRBD1 (6 bases). Germline CDR1 is SNHLY and CDR2 is FYNNEI. V was shortened by 7 bases and J by 4 bases, with 23 bases between the two germline ends. This CDR3 spans 16 amino acids. CDR3 sequence reads: CASIEGAGAILYEQYF. In DNA form, the CDR3 reads TGTGCCAGCATCGAAGGGGCAGGGGCCATCCTTTACGAGCAGTACTTC.

This clone was detected once. A much larger clone lies one base from this, so it may be a read error. The rearrangement joins TRBV19 to TRBJ1-5; tentative D call: TRBD1 (6 bases). CDR3 length: 14 amino acids. Germline V lookup: CDR1 LNHDA, CDR2 SQIVND (reference sequence). The DNA of the CDR3 is TGTGCCAGTAGCCTTGTAACAGGGTATCAGCCCCGGCATTTT. Protein: CASSLVTGYQPRHF. The whole variable domain, remainder taken from reference TRBV19 and TRBJ1-5, is DGGITQSPKYLFRKEGQNVTLSCEQNLNHDAMYWYRQDPGQGLRLIYYSQIVNDFQKGDIAEGYSVSREKKESFPLTVTSAQKNPTAFYLCASSLVTGYQPRHFGDGTRLSIL.

The chain is built from TRBV4-2 and TRBJ1-3; possibly TRBD1 for D (6 bases). V was shortened by 0 bases and J by 2 bases, with 14 bases between the two germline ends. Germline-derived CDR1 and CDR2 are LGHNA and YNFKEQ. The CDR3 spans 17 residues. CDR3 in DNA: TGTGCCAGCAGCCAAGATTGGAAACAGGGAGCTGGAAACACCATATATTTT. It specifies CASSQDWKQGAGNTIYF.

The V gene is TRBV14, the J gene TRBJ1-2; TRBD1 agrees at 7 bases. V shed 3 bases and J 0 bases; nucleotides not matched to a gene: 4. The CDR3 spans 15 residues. Germline V gives CDR1 SGHDN, CDR2 FVKESK. CDR3 in DNA: TGTGCCAGCAGCCATGTGGACAGGTCTAACTATGGCTACACCTTC. Protein: CASSHVDRSNYGYTF.

This clone occurred once. This chain uses TRBV19 with TRBJ1-2, with D maybe TRBD1 (5 bases). This CDR3 spans 18 amino acids. Germline CDR1 is LNHDA and CDR2 is SQIVND (reference sequence). The germline V and J ends were trimmed by 9 bases and 7 bases, with 33 bases remaining between them. DNA of the CDR3: TGTGCCAGCAACCCAAGCGGAGGGCAGGGTAAGAATCTCCGTGGCTACACCTTC. Translated: CASNPSGGQGKNLRGYTF.

The CDR3 DNA reads TGTGCCAGCAGCTTCGATAGCGGGGGGGCTGGAGATACGCAGTATTTT. It specifies CASSFDSGGAGDTQYF. This chain uses TRBV7-9 with TRBJ2-3; TRBD2 matches 11 bases. Unmatched junction bases numbered 7, after V lost 3 bases and J lost 5 bases. This CDR3 region has 16 residues. Germline CDR1 and CDR2: SEHNR and FQNEAQ (reference sequence).

The J gene is TRBJ1-1, the V gene TRBV5-1; 8 nucleotides line up with TRBD1. This CDR3 region has 15 residues. CDR1 and CDR2 (germline): SGHRS, YFSETQ. V lost 1 base, J lost 0 bases, and 2 bases stayed unmatched. CDR3 nucleotides: TGCGCCAGCAGCTTGTGGGACAGGATGAACACTGAAGCTTTCTTT. This encodes CASSLWDRMNTEAFF.

The J gene is TRBJ1-2, the V gene TRBV19, with D uncertain. CDR3 size: 14 residues. V was trimmed by 8 bases and J by 0 bases, leaving 13 bases between them. Per the germline V gene, CDR1 is LNHDA and CDR2 is SQIVND (reference sequence). The CDR3 is CASGFGVPNYGYTF. CDR3 bases: TGTGCCAGTGGGTTCGGGGTCCCTAACTATGGCTACACCTTC.

This rearrangement joins TRBV28 to TRBJ2-2, with D possibly being TRBD2 (5 bases). CDR1 and CDR2 from the germline V gene are MDHEN and SYDVKM. The V end was cut by 7 bases, the J end by 3 bases, with 12 bases between. This CDR3 has 14 amino acids. The CDR3 DNA reads TGTGCCAGCATCCCCGGACTCCACACCGGGGAGCTGTTTTTT. This codes for CASIPGLHTGELFF.

This chain joins TRBV11-2 and TRBJ2-4; D call uncertain. The V gene's germline CDR1 is SGHAT and CDR2 FQNNGV. This CDR3 comprises 15 residues. Trimming removed 5 bases at V and 8 bases at J, with 19 bases between. For the CDR3, the DNA is TGTGCCAGCAGCCCACAGTCTACCCGAATGGACATTCAGTACTTC. Translation: CASSPQSTRMDIQYF.

The J gene is TRBJ2-7, the V gene TRBV19, with 10 bases that match TRBD2. The CDR3 runs 17 residues. The trim removed 6 bases at V and 2 bases at J, leaving 13 bases unmatched. The germline gives CDR1 LNHDA, CDR2 SQIVND (reference sequence). The CDR3 coding sequence is TGTGCCAGTAGGCGGCAAGCGGGGGGGCAATATACCTACGAGCAGTACTTC. It is translated as CASRRQAGGQYTYEQYF.

This chain joins TRBV3-1 (or the pseudogene TRBV3-2) and TRBJ2-5; D gene uncertain. The germline V gene has CDR1 LGHDT and CDR2 YNNKEL (reference sequence). The CDR3 consists of 14 residues. V gave up 0 bases and J gave up 4 bases, with 9 bases separating them. CDR3 amino acids: CASSQDRRTETQYF. The CDR3 nucleotides read TGTGCCAGCAGCCAAGATAGGAGAACAGAGACCCAGTACTTC.

This sequence joins TRBV27 and TRBJ2-6, with a weak D call TRBD1 (6 bases). Germline CDR1 and CDR2: MNHEY and SMNVEV (reference sequence). The V end was cut by 6 bases, the J end by 6 bases, with 6 bases between. The CDR3 loop spans 12 amino acids. Here the CDR3 DNA reads TGTGCCAGCAGGGGACAGGCCAACGTCCTGACTTTC. Its translation is CASRGQANVLTF.

V usage is TRBV9 and J usage is TRBJ1-1; unclear D gene. This CDR3 is 13 amino acids long. V was pared by 0 bases and J by 3 bases, with 6 bases between. CDR1 is SGDLS and CDR2 is YYNGEE in the germline V gene. The CDR3, as DNA: TGTGCCAGCAGCGTAGAACGGTACACTGAAGCTTTCTTT. Translating it yields CASSVERYTEAFF.

The rearrangement uses TRBV5-1 and TRBJ2-2; D possibly corresponds to TRBD2 (5 bases). V was trimmed by 5 bases and J by 7 bases, leaving 21 bases between them. The CDR3 consists of 16 residues. Germline CDR1 reads SGHRS; CDR2 reads YFSETQ. Here the CDR3 reads CASRKTIAQGNGELFF. The CDR3 bases are TGCGCCAGCAGGAAGACTATCGCTCAAGGGAACGGGGAGCTGTTTTTT.

The V gene is TRBV29-1, the J gene TRBJ2-7; 7 positions agree with TRBD1. This CDR3 has 14 amino acids. V gave up 7 bases and J gave up 2 bases; unmatched junction bases: 11. Germline assignment: CDR1 SQVTM and CDR2 ANQGSEA. The CDR3 sequence is CSALKTGNTYEQYF. In DNA, the CDR3 is TGCAGCGCCCTTAAGACAGGGAATACCTACGAGCAGTACTTC.

The chain links TRBV7-7 to TRBJ2-5, with D unresolved. The length of the CDR3 is 15 residues. Germline CDR1 is SSHAT and CDR2 is FNYEAQ (reference sequence). Deletions cut 1 base from V and 1 base from J, with 10 bases between. CDR3 nucleotides: TGTGCCAGCAGCTTAGGAGGTCATCTCCAAGAGACCCAGTACTTC. As protein: CASSLGGHLQETQYF.

This clone appeared once. The chain is built from TRBV18 and TRBJ1-2, with D possibly being TRBD1 (5 bases). This CDR3 is built from 14 residues. The V gene lost 3 bases and the J gene lost 4 bases, with 12 bases spanning the gap. Germline V gene data show CDR1 as KGHSH and CDR2 as LQKENI. This chain's CDR3 is CASSPRGGSYGYTF. CDR3 bases: TGTGCCAGCTCACCCCGCGGGGGGAGCTATGGCTACACCTTC. Full variable domain (missing parts from reference TRBV18 and TRBJ1-2): NAGVMQNPRHLVRRRGQEARLRCSPMKGHSHVYWYRQLPEEGLKFMVYLQKENIIDESGMPKERFSAEFPKEGPSILRIQQVVRGDSAAYFCASSPRGGSYGYTFGSGTRLTVV.

The V gene is TRBV10-3, the J gene TRBJ2-5; TRBD1 agrees at 8 bases. The J segment lost 4 bases and the V segment lost 4 bases, leaving 2 bases of the junction unmatched. Germline lookup yields CDR1 ENHRY and CDR2 SYGVKD. The CDR3 contains 13 residues. CDR3 sequence: CAISATGGETQYF. In nucleotides, the CDR3 is TGTGCCATCAGTGCCACAGGGGGAGAGACCCAGTACTTC.